This paragraph reports one T cell receptor beta chain. This CDR3 contains 14 residues. Germline CDR1 MNHEY, CDR2 SVGEGT. V lost 6 bases and J lost 7; bases outside the gene matches: 11. This specimen belongs to a study of CD8 T cells in Susac syndrome. With random hexamers, about 0.45 to 1 ug RNA was reverse transcribed. TCRdb itself ran the immunoSEQ multiplex PCR reads through MiXCR, one entry per CDR3 protein. The sample consists of some 130,000 distinct CDR3 sequences, 95% of them appearing once. The chain uses TRBV6-2 or TRBV6-3 and TRBJ2-7, with TRBD2 matching 8 bases. Sequencing input: CD8+ T cells from PBMCs. This receptor was identified in a human donor with Susac syndrome. The CDR3 loop reads CASRPTSGPLEQYF. The CDR3 region has the DNA TGTGCCAGCAGACCTACTAGCGGTCCTTTAGAGCAGTACTTC.